Shown below are 3 T cell receptor beta chains from a single sample sequenced in a study of blood T cell repertoires in COVID-19. Repertoires were generated with immunoSEQ multiplex PCR, while TCRdb's copy carries only in-frame clones and drops some. The sample holds some 300,000 clones, about 89% seen once. Sequencing used PBMCs or T cells enriched from blood (not recorded which). These receptors were taken from a woman in her forties who had recovered from COVID-19.

V gene TRBV30 combines with J gene TRBJ1-3; D uncertain. This CDR3 contains 15 residues. CDR1 is GTSNPN, CDR2 SVGIG, per germline (reference sequence). CDR3 sequence (DNA): TGTGCGGAGGTCAGGAGGGATAAGGCTGGAAACACCATATATTTT. It is translated as CAEVRRDKAGNTIYF.

The chain joins TRBV25-1 to TRBJ1-2; tentative D call: TRBD1 (5 bases). Germline CDR1 is MGHDK and CDR2 is SYGVNS. The CDR3 extends over 11 amino acids. V was cut by 6 bases and J by 8 bases, with 10 bases left in between. The chain's CDR3 is CASRAGKGYTF. CDR3 in DNA: TGTGCCAGCAGGGCAGGGAAAGGCTACACCTTC.

This chain links TRBV5-4 with TRBJ1-1, with 7 nucleotides matching TRBD1. The length of the CDR3 is 18 residues. Germline CDR1 and CDR2: SGHNT and YYREEE (reference sequence). The V and J ends lost 0 bases and 1 base, in that order; junction bases with no gene match: 12. The CDR3 is CASSLGLVGQGGNTEAFF. Written as DNA, the CDR3 is TGTGCCAGCAGCTTGGGCCTTGTGGGTCAGGGGGGGAACACTGAAGCTTTCTTT.